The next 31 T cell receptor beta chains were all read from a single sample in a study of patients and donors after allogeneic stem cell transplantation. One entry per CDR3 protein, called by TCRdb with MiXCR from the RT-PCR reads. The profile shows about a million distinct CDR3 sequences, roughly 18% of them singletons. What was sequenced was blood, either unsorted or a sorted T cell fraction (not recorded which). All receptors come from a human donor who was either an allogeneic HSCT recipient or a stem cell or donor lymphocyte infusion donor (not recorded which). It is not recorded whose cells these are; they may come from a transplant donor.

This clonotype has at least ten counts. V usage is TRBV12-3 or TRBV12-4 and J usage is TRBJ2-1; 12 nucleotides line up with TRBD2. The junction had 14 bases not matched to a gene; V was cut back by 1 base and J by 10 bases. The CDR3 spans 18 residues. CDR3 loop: CASSLGLAGAFFISEQFF. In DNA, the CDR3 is TGTGCCAGCAGTTTAGGACTAGCGGGGGCCTTTTTTATTTCGGAGCAGTTCTTC.

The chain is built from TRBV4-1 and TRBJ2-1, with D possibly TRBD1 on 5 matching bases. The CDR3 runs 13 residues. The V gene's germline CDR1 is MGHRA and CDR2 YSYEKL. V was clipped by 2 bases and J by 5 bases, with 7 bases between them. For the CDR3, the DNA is TGCGCCAGCAGCCAAACCAGGGACAATGAGCAGTTCTTC. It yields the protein CASSQTRDNEQFF.

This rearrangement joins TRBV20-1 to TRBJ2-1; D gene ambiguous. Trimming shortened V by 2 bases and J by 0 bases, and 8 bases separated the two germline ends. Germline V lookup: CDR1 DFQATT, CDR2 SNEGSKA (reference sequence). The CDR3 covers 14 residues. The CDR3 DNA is TGCAGTGCTAGAAAGGAACGCTCCTACAATGAGCAGTTCTTC. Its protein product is CSARKERSYNEQFF.

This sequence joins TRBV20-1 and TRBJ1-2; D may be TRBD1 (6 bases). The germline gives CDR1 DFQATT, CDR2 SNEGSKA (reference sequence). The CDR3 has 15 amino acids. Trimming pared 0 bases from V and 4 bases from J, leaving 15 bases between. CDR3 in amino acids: CSARDVREQGYGYTF. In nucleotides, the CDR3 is TGCAGTGCTAGAGATGTCAGGGAACAGGGCTATGGCTACACCTTC.

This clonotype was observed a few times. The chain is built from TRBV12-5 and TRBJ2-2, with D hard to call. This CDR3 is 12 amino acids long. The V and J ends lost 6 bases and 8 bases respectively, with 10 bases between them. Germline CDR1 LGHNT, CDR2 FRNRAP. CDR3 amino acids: CASGRLGGELFF. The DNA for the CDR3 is TGTGCTAGTGGCCGACTGGGGGGGGAGCTGTTTTTT.

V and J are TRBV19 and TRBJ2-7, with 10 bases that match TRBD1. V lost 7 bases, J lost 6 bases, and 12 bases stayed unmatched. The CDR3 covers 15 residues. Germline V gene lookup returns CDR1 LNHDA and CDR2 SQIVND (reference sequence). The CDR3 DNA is TGTGCCAGTACCCCGAAAGGGACAGGGGAACTCGAGCAGTACTTC. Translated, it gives CASTPKGTGELEQYF. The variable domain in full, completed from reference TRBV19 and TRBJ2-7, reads DGGITQSPKYLFRKEGQNVTLSCEQNLNHDAMYWYRQDPGQGLRLIYYSQIVNDFQKGDIAEGYSVSREKKESFPLTVTSAQKNPTAFYLCASTPKGTGELEQYFGPGTRLTVT.

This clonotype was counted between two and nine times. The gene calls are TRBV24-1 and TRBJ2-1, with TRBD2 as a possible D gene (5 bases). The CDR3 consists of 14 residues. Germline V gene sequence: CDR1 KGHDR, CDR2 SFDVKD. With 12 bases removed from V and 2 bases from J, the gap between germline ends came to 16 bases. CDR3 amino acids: CASSREGPYNEQFF. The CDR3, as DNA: TGTGCCTCAAGTCGGGAAGGGCCCTACAATGAGCAGTTCTTC.

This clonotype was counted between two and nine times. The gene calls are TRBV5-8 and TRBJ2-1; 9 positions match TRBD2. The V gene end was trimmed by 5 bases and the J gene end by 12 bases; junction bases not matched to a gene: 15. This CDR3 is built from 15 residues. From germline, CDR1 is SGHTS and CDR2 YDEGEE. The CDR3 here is CASRQSWRGGPLQFF. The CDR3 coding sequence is TGTGCCAGCAGGCAGTCTTGGCGGGGGGGCCCCTTGCAGTTCTTC.

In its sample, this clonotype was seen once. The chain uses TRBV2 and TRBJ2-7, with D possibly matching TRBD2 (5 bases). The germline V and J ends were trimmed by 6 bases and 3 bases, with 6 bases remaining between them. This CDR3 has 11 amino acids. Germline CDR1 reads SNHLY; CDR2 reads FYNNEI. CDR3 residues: CASRRVYEQYF. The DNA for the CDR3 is TGTGCCAGCAGGAGGGTCTACGAGCAGTACTTC. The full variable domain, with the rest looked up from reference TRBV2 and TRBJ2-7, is EPEVTQTPSHQVTQMGQEVILRCVPISNHLYFYWYRQILGQKVEFLVSFYNNEISEKSEIFDDQFSVERPDGSNFTLKIRSTKLEDSAMYFCASRRVYEQYFGPGTRLTVT.

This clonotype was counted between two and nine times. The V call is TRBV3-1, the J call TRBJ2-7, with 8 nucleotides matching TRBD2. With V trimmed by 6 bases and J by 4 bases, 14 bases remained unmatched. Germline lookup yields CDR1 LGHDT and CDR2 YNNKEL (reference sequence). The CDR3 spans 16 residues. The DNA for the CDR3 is TGTGCCAGCAGTCTCGGGGGAGCGGGAGCTTTGTACGAGCAGTACTTC. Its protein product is CASSLGGAGALYEQYF.

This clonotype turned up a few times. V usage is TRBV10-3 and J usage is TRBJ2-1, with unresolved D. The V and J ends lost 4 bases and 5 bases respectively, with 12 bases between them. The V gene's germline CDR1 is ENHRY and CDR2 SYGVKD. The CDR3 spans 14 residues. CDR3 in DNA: TGTGCCATCAGTGCATCAAGCGTAAACAATGAGCAGTTCTTC. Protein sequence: CAISASSVNNEQFF.

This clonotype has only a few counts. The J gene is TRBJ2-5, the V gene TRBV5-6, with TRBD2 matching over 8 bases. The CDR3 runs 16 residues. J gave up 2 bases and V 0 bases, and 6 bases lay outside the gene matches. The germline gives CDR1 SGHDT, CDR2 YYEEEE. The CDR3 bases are TGTGCCAGCAGCTTGGGTAGCGGGGTAATTCAAGAGACCCAGTACTTC. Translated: CASSLGSGVIQETQYF.

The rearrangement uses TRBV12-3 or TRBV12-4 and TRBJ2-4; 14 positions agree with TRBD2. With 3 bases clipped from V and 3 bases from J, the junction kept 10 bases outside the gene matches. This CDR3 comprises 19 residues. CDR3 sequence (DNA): TGTGCCAGCAGTTTCTGGGGACTAGCGGGAGTCGTAGGCAAAAACATTCAGTACTTC. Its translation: CASSFWGLAGVVGKNIQYF.

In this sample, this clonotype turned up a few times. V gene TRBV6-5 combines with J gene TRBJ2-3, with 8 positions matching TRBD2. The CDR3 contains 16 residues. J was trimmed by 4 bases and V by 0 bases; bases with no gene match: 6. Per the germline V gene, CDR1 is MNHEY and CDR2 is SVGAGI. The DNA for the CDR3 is TGTGCCAGCAGTTACTCGGGTAGCGGGAAACCAGATACGCAGTATTTT. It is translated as CASSYSGSGKPDTQYF.

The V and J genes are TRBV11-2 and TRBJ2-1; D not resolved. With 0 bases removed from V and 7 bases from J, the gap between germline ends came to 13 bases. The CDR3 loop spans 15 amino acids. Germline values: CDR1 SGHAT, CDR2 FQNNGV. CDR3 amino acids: CASSLDLGRLNEQFF. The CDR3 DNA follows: TGTGCCAGCAGCTTAGATCTAGGCAGGTTGAATGAGCAGTTCTTC.

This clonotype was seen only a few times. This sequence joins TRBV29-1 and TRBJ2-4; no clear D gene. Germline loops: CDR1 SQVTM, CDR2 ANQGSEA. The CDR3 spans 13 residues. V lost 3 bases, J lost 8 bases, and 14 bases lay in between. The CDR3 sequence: CSVEMDPEDIQYF. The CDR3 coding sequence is TGCAGCGTTGAGATGGACCCTGAGGACATTCAGTACTTC.

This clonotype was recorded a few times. CDR3 sequence reads: CASSWRYRDEQYF. The CDR3 DNA reads TGCGCCAGCAGCTGGCGGTACAGGGACGAGCAGTACTTC. The chain has TRBV5-1 and TRBJ2-7, with a weak D call TRBD1 (6 bases). V lost 3 bases, J lost 5 bases, and 12 bases lay in between. The germline V gene encodes CDR1 SGHRS and CDR2 YFSETQ. The CDR3 extends over 13 amino acids.

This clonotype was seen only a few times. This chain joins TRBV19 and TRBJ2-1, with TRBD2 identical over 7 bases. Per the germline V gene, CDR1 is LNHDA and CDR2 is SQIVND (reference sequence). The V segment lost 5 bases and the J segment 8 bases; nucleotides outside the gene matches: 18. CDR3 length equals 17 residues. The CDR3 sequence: CASSLPAGRKLIHEQFF. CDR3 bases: TGTGCCAGTAGTCTCCCAGCGGGAAGAAAGCTAATCCATGAGCAGTTCTTC.

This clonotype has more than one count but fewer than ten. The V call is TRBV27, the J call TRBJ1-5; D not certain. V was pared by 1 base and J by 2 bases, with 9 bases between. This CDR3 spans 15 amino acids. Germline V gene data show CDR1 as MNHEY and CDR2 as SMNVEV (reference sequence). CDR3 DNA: TGTGCCAGCAGTTTATACGGCGTAGGCAATCAGCCCCAGCATTTT. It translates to CASSLYGVGNQPQHF.

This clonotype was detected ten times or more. The CDR3 sequence: CASSPRQNGPEAFF. The CDR3 DNA follows: TGCGCCAGCAGCCCTAGACAGAATGGCCCTGAAGCTTTCTTT. The V gene is TRBV5-1, the J gene TRBJ1-1; perhaps TRBD1 as D (5 bases). The CDR3 runs to 14 residues. V lost 4 bases and J lost 6, with 16 bases in between. Per germline, CDR1 SGHRS and CDR2 YFSETQ.

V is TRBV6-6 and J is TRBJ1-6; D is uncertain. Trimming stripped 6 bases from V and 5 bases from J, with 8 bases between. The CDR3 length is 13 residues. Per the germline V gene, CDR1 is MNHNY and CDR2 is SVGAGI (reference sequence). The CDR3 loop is CASSQPNNSPLHF. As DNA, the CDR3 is TGTGCCAGCAGCCAGCCAAATAATTCACCCCTCCACTTT.

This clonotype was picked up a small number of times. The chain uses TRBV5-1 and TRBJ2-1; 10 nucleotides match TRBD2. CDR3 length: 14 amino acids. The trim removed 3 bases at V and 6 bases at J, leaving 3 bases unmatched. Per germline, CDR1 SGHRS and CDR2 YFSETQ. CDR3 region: CASSSGLARNEQFF. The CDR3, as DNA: TGCGCCAGCAGCTCGGGACTAGCGCGCAATGAGCAGTTCTTC.

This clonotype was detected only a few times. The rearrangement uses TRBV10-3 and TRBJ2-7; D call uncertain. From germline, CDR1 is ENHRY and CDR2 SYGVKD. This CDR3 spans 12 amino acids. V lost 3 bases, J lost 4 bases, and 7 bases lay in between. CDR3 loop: CAISDRDYEQYF. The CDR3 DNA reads TGTGCCATCAGTGATCGAGATTACGAGCAGTACTTC.

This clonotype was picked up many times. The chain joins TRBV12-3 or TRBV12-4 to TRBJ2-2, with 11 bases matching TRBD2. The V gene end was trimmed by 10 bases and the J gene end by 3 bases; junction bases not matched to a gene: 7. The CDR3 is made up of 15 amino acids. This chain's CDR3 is CAITGTSGYTGELFF. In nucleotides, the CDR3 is TGTGCCATCACCGGGACTAGCGGTTACACCGGGGAGCTGTTTTTT.

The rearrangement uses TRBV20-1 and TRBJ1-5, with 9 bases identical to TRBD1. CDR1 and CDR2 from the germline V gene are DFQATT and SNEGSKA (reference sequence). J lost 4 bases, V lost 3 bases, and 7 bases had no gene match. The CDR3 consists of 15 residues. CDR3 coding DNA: TGCAGTGCTAGCGTTCAGGGGACAGGGAATCAGCCCCAGCATTTT. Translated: CSASVQGTGNQPQHF.

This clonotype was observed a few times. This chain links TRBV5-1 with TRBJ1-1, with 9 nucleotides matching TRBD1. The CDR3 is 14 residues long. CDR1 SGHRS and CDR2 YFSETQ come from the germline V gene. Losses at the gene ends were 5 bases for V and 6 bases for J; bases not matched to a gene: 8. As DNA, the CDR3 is TGCGCCAGCAGGGAGGGACAGGGTATTTCTGAAGCTTTCTTT. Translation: CASREGQGISEAFF.

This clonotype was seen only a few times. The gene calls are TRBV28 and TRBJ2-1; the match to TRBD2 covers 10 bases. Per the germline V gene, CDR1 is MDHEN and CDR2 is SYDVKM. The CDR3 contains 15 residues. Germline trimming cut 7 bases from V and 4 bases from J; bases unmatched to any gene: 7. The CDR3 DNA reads TGTGCCAGCATACCCGGGACTAGCGCTTACAATGAGCAGTTCTTC. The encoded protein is CASIPGTSAYNEQFF.

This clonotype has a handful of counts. The CDR3 region has the DNA TGCGCCAGCAGCCAAGATGGGGGAGCATATCAGCCCCAGCATTTT. Encoded protein: CASSQDGGAYQPQHF. J is TRBJ1-5 and V is TRBV4-3; D may be TRBD1 (5 bases). V dropped 0 bases and J dropped 5 bases, with 11 bases sitting between them. CDR3 size: 15 residues. From germline, CDR1 is LGHNA and CDR2 YSLEER.

CDR3 in DNA: TGTGCCAGCAGCTTAGGGCCGACTAGGGAGCAGTACTTC. As protein: CASSLGPTREQYF. The rearrangement links TRBV7-7 to TRBJ2-7; the D gene is possibly TRBD2 (6 bases). CDR3 length equals 13 residues. The germline V gene has CDR1 SSHAT and CDR2 FNYEAQ (reference sequence). Trimming left V 1 base short and J 7 bases short, with 11 bases between. The full variable domain, rest sourced from reference TRBV7-7 and TRBJ2-7, is GAGVSQSPRYKVTKRGQDVTLRCDPISSHATLYWYQQALGQGPEFLTYFNYEAQPDKSGLPSDRFSAERPEGSISTLTIQRTEQRDSAMYRCASSLGPTREQYFGPGTRLTVT.

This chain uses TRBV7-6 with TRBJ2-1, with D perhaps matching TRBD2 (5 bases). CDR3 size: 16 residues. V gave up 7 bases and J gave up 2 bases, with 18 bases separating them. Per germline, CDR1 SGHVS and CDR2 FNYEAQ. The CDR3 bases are TGTGCCAGCACCCGAAATGGGCTAGCTACCTACAATGAGCAGTTCTTC. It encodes CASTRNGLATYNEQFF.

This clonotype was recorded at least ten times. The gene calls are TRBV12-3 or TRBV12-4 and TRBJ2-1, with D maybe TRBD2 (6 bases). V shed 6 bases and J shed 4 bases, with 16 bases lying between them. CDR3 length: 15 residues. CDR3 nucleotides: TGTGCCAGCAGCCGCGGGAAGGGGAGGTACAATGAGCAGTTCTTC. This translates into CASSRGKGRYNEQFF.